This T cell receptor (beta chain) was captured in a study of response to subunit inactivated influenza vaccine. Study-level findings and limits: Few new T cells, the authors suggested, are recruited by each seasonal influenza vaccination.

Each CDR3 protein gets one entry after TCRdb re-called the RT-PCR reads with MiXCR. There are about 780,000 distinct CDR3 sequences in the sample; approximately 18% occur only once, and 11% lies in the top ten. A few counts support this clonotype. The antigen is undetermined. Germline V lookup: CDR1 SGHRS, CDR2 YFSETQ. CDR3 length: 15 residues. The V gene lost 4 bases and the J gene lost 2 bases, with 13 bases spanning the gap. The rearrangement links TRBV5-1 to TRBJ1-3, with D perhaps TRBD1 (5 bases). The sequencing used PBMCs from blood, collected 5 to 6 days after vaccination. The receptor was derived from a man between 45 and 60 years old who received an inactivated influenza vaccine. The CDR3 here is CASSPRSGPGNTIYF. CDR3 sequence (DNA): TGCGCCAGCAGCCCCCGATCGGGACCTGGAAACACCATATATTTT.